This T cell receptor beta chain was obtained from a study of cytomegalovirus exposure and HLA in healthy donors. The primer mix had 60 Vbeta and 13 Jbeta primers. Sequencing was performed with immunoSEQ multiplex PCR; in TCRdb, only in-frame clones are kept and a portion is missing. Found here are 150,000 to 200,000 clones, less than 90% of them singletons; the top ten hold around 4.1%. This clone was counted once. Its antigen is currently unknown. Donors were ostensibly healthy at sampling, although undocumented immune exposures were probable. With 2 bases removed from V and 5 bases from J, the gap between germline ends came to 6 bases. CDR1 is SGHTS, CDR2 YDEGEE, per germline. This CDR3 contains 12 residues. Study-level findings and limits: For most subjects, TCR beta sequences were reported to predict HLA-A and HLA-B alleles with accuracy.

The sequence was obtained from a man aged 50-60 years in good health and CMV-seropositive. The rearrangement links TRBV5-8 to TRBJ2-3; D remains ambiguous. Sequences were obtained from PBMCs. CDR3 region: CASSLLRDTQYF. The CDR3 region has the DNA TGTGCCAGCAGCTTATTGCGAGATACGCAGTATTTT.